These 24 T cell receptor beta chains were all obtained from the same sample, sequenced in a study of post-analysis software for immune sequencing data. No antigen is known for these receptors. Unique molecular identifiers were carried by the TCR beta cDNA libraries. TCRdb reprocessed the PCR reads via MiXCR and lists one record per CDR3 protein. The sample consists of about 770,000 distinct CDR3 sequences, about 43% of them appearing once. Study results and limitations: Included in a set of five TRBV segments more frequent in patients than controls were TRBV5-6, TRBV5-1 and TRBV20-1.

The sequenced sample consisted of blood. These receptors were taken from a girl aged 5-17 years with multiple sclerosis.

The chain recombines TRBV24-1 with TRBJ2-3; 8 nucleotides agree with TRBD1. CDR1 is KGHDR and CDR2 is SFDVKD in the germline V gene. The CDR3 has 17 amino acids. V was pared by 0 bases and J by 5 bases, with 9 bases of the junction left unmatched. The CDR3 region is CATSDLRDRGRGDTQYF. The CDR3 nucleotides read TGTGCCACCAGTGATTTGCGCGACAGGGGAAGAGGAGATACGCAGTATTTT.

The V and J genes are TRBV28 and TRBJ2-1; 14 nucleotides match TRBD2. Germline V gene sequence: CDR1 MDHEN, CDR2 SYDVKM. The V and J ends lost 5 bases and 9 bases, in that order; junction bases with no gene match: 15. There are 18 residues in the CDR3. CDR3 in DNA: TGTGCCAGCAGTCTCAATCCCGGGACTAGCGGGAGTGGCGCTGAGCAGTTCTTC. As protein: CASSLNPGTSGSGAEQFF.

V is TRBV7-2 and J is TRBJ2-5; no definite D call. CDR3 length: 14 residues. V was shortened by 5 bases and J by 7 bases, with 17 bases between the two germline ends. The germline gives CDR1 SGHTA, CDR2 FQGNSA. The CDR3: CASSLQEEIGTQYF. The CDR3, as DNA: TGTGCCAGCAGCCTCCAAGAGGAAATTGGGACCCAGTACTTC.

This clonotype was recorded a few times. This may be a read error: a much more frequent sequence differs by one nucleotide. The chain is built from TRBV24-1 and TRBJ2-7; possible D gene TRBD1, 6 bases. Germline V gene lookup returns CDR1 KGHDR and CDR2 SFDVKD. The CDR3 spans 15 residues. CDR3: CATSDPGTPSDERYF. The CDR3 DNA reads TGTGCCACCAGTGATCCCGGGACACCCTCGGACGAGCGGTACTTC.

The chain links TRBV7-2 to TRBJ1-2; D is unclear. In germline, CDR1 is SGHTA, CDR2 FQGNSA. The CDR3 is 13 residues long. V lost 1 base to trimming and J lost 8 bases, with 11 bases between them. CDR3 residues: CASSLGGGNGYTF. In DNA, the CDR3 is TGTGCCAGCAGCTTAGGCGGAGGGAACGGCTACACCTTC.

The rearrangement joins TRBV9 to TRBJ2-1, with TRBD2 as a possible D gene (5 bases). The CDR3 consists of 13 residues. Trimming took 6 bases from V and 8 from J, leaving 15 bases between them. Looked up from germline, CDR1 is SGDLS and CDR2 is YYNGEE. CDR3 bases: TGTGCCAGCACCAAGTCGCTAGCCCATGAGCAGTTCTTC. Translated, it gives CASTKSLAHEQFF.

The chain recombines TRBV20-1 with TRBJ2-1; 8 nucleotides agree with TRBD2. CDR1 DFQATT and CDR2 SNEGSKA come from the germline V gene (reference sequence). Trimming cost V 5 bases and J 8 bases; bases outside gene matches: 17. CDR3 length equals 16 residues. The CDR3: CSAGGWREDLRDEQFF. DNA of the CDR3: TGCAGTGCTGGAGGATGGCGGGAGGACCTTAGGGATGAGCAGTTCTTC.

The gene calls are TRBV12-3 or TRBV12-4 and TRBJ2-1; 7 nucleotides match TRBD1. Trimming took 7 bases from V and 12 from J; bases not matched to a gene: 15. This CDR3 is built from 14 residues. CDR3 protein: CASTPDGTSGGQFF. CDR3 in DNA: TGTGCCAGCACCCCCGATGGGACCTCAGGGGGGCAGTTCTTC.

This clonotype was seen at least ten times. The gene calls are TRBV20-1 and TRBJ2-1, with 7 bases identical to TRBD2. Per the germline V gene, CDR1 is DFQATT and CDR2 is SNEGSKA (reference sequence). V lost 5 bases and J lost 5; bases outside the gene matches: 6. The CDR3 spans 13 residues. The CDR3 sequence is CSAPTGGNNEQFF. CDR3 bases: TGCAGTGCTCCCACCGGGGGGAACAATGAGCAGTTCTTC.

The chain links TRBV9 to TRBJ2-2; D ambiguous. CDR1 is SGDLS and CDR2 is YYNGEE in the germline V gene. Trimming left V 4 bases short and J 2 bases short, with 15 bases between. The CDR3 runs to 16 residues. In DNA form, the CDR3 reads TGTGCCAGCAGCAACAACCGGGCGTCTAACACCGGGGAGCTGTTTTTT. Translated, it gives CASSNNRASNTGELFF.

This clonotype occurred a few times. The chain couples TRBV15 to TRBJ2-1, with D possibly being TRBD2 (6 bases). Between the trimmed V and J ends, which lost 0 bases and 9 bases, there was a span of 12 bases. This CDR3 is built from 14 residues. The germline V gene encodes CDR1 LNHNV and CDR2 YYDKDF (reference sequence). The CDR3 DNA reads as TGTGCCACCAGCAGAGATCTTGGAGGGATTGAGCAGTTCTTC. Residues: CATSRDLGGIEQFF.

This sequence joins TRBV7-9 and TRBJ2-7, with a tentative D call TRBD1 (6 bases). The CDR3 loop spans 16 amino acids. Germline V gene sequence: CDR1 SEHNR, CDR2 FQNEAQ (reference sequence). With 1 base removed from V and 0 bases from J, the gap between germline ends came to 13 bases. The CDR3 DNA sequence: TGTGCCAGCAGCTTAGTGTGGGCCAGGGGCTCCTACGAGCAGTACTTC. Protein sequence: CASSLVWARGSYEQYF.

In this sample, this clonotype turned up a few times. V usage is TRBV7-3 and J usage is TRBJ2-2; 7 bases agree with TRBD1. The CDR3 length is 15 residues. Germline CDR1 SGHTA, CDR2 FQGTGA. V was pared by 5 bases and J by 7 bases, with 10 bases of the junction left unmatched. The CDR3 here is CASSPPGPGGGELFF. CDR3 coding DNA: TGTGCCAGCAGCCCCCCCGGGCCAGGGGGCGGGGAGCTGTTTTTT.

The chain is built from TRBV6-6 and TRBJ2-7; possible D gene TRBD1, 5 bases. Trimming pared 10 bases from V and 3 bases from J, leaving 13 bases between. The CDR3 has 12 residues. The V gene's germline CDR1 is MNHNY and CDR2 SVGAGI (reference sequence). The CDR3: CATWGGNYEQYF. The CDR3 nucleotides are TGTGCCACTTGGGGCGGAAACTACGAGCAGTACTTC.

This clonotype has more than one count but fewer than ten. The gene calls are TRBV3-1 and TRBJ2-7; D is undetermined. The closer fit of TRBJ2-5 to the DNA end suggests the J call may be wrong. The CDR3 covers 13 residues. The germline CDR1 and CDR2 sequences are LGHDT and YNNKEL (reference sequence). CDR3 sequence: CASTPGSVETQYF. CDR3 coding DNA: TGTGCCAGCACCCCTGGTTCCGTCGAGACCCAGTACTTC.

The CDR3 sequence: CASQRDKALDEQYF. CDR3 nucleotides: TGTGCCAGCCAGCGGGATAAGGCGTTGGACGAGCAGTACTTC. The chain recombines TRBV6-2 or TRBV6-3 with TRBJ2-1; 7 bases are shared with TRBD2. The DNA end is a closer match to TRBJ2-7, so the J assignment may be wrong. The CDR3 covers 14 residues. The V gene's germline CDR1 is MNHEY and CDR2 SVGEGT.

The chain combines TRBV11-3 with TRBJ1-1; TRBD1 aligns across 7 bases. This CDR3 is 15 amino acids long. V trimming: 5 bases; J trimming: 5 bases; junction bases outside the gene matches: 11. Per the germline V gene, CDR1 is SGHNT and CDR2 is YENEEA. Written as DNA, the CDR3 is TGTGCCAGCAGCGCTCGACAGGGTTTGATGACTGAAGCTTTCTTT. This translates into CASSARQGLMTEAFF.

The chain couples TRBV7-2 to TRBJ1-5; D gene uncertain. The V gene lost 3 bases and the J gene lost 5 bases, with 8 bases spanning the gap. Germline loops: CDR1 SGHTA, CDR2 FQGNSA. This CDR3 region has 13 residues. Written as DNA, the CDR3 is TGTGCCAGCAGCTTTAGGGTAGATCAGCCCCAGCATTTT. This encodes CASSFRVDQPQHF.

Only a few counts were recorded for this clonotype. This chain uses TRBV2 with TRBJ2-7; D is ambiguous. The CDR3 runs 14 residues. CDR1 is SNHLY and CDR2 is FYNNEI in the germline V gene. The germline V and J ends were trimmed by 4 bases and 4 bases, with 14 bases remaining between them. The DNA for the CDR3 is TGTGCCAGCAGTGCCGACCTGGGATGGTACGAGCAGTACTTC. It is translated as CASSADLGWYEQYF.

The chain carries TRBV12-3 or TRBV12-4 and TRBJ2-7; no reliable D call. The length of the CDR3 is 13 residues. Trimming shortened V by 4 bases and J by 3 bases, and 10 bases separated the two germline ends. CDR3 sequence: CASSSPVVYEQYF. The CDR3 DNA reads as TGTGCCAGCAGTTCCCCAGTGGTCTACGAGCAGTACTTC.

The J gene is TRBJ2-1, the V gene TRBV10-3; no reliable D call. The germline V and J ends were trimmed by 0 bases and 0 bases, with 12 bases remaining between them. Germline values: CDR1 ENHRY, CDR2 SYGVKD. The CDR3 is made up of 17 amino acids. In DNA, the CDR3 is TGTGCCATCAGTGAGTCGGTAGCCATGAGCTCCTACAATGAGCAGTTCTTC. It encodes CAISESVAMSSYNEQFF.

This clonotype was found a few times. The chain links TRBV12-3 or TRBV12-4 to TRBJ2-3; the match to TRBD1 covers 10 bases. After removal of 3 bases from V and 3 bases from J, the junction contained 6 bases not matched to a gene. CDR3 size: 16 residues. CDR3 residues: CASSFRQGAGTDTQYF. DNA of the CDR3: TGTGCCAGCAGTTTCCGACAGGGGGCAGGAACAGATACGCAGTATTTT.

J is TRBJ2-7 and V is TRBV11-2, with TRBD2 matching over 7 bases. The germline CDR1 and CDR2 sequences are SGHAT and FQNNGV. This CDR3 comprises 16 residues. Losses at the gene ends were 2 bases for V and 4 bases for J; bases not matched to a gene: 11. The DNA for the CDR3 is TGTGCCAGCAGCTTATGGATTCGGCGGGAGACGTACGAGCAGTACTTC. This codes for CASSLWIRRETYEQYF.

This CDR3 reads CASSVGTSGIETQYF. CDR3 nucleotide sequence: TGTGCCAGCAGCGTAGGAACTAGCGGGATTGAGACCCAGTACTTC. The rearrangement links TRBV9 to TRBJ2-5; 10 bases map to TRBD2. This CDR3 is built from 15 residues. Germline V CDR1 and CDR2: SGDLS, YYNGEE. J lost 5 bases, V lost 0 bases, and 4 bases had no gene match.